The clone carrying this T cell receptor (beta chain) was seen a few times. What it binds is unknown. This sample is drawn from a study of identical twins. TCRdb redid the calling of the 5' RACE reads with MiXCR, one entry per CDR3 protein. The table shows under 1 million distinct CDR3 sequences, with roughly an eighth occurring only once. V lost 5 bases to trimming and J lost 10 bases; unmatched junction nucleotides: 3. The V gene's germline CDR1 is SGHAT and CDR2 FQNNGV. The CDR3 has 11 residues. Study-wide points: Out-of-frame sharing of TCR alpha in monozygotic twins was underestimated by models. Analyses of zero insertions could, in part, be confounded by invariant MAIT and iNKT cells. Insertions were fewer in abundant cord blood beta clonotypes, whereas memory repertoires showed none of this pattern.

The data were also submitted as part of a second study, on yellow fever vaccine responses in identical twins.

Sequencing was done on a sample of PBMCs. The clonotype was recovered from a woman under 30 in good health. The chain carries TRBV11-2 and TRBJ2-3, with 7 bases fitting TRBD1. The CDR3 here is CASSGQVSQYF. CDR3 sequence (DNA): TGTGCCAGCAGCGGACAGGTGTCGCAGTATTTT.